The 5 T cell receptor beta chains in this list originate from one sample, sequenced in a study of PD-1 blockade in classical Hodgkin lymphoma. The patients all showed relapse after autologous stem cell transplantation, while their brentuximab vedotin exposure varied. TCRdb keeps only in-frame clones here, not all; method: immunoSEQ multiplex PCR. The sample records some 63,000 clones, roughly 90% being singletons. Sequences were derived from peripheral blood mononuclear cells (PBMCs), sampled at baseline. These receptors were collected from a human donor with classical Hodgkin lymphoma.

V is TRBV5-8 and J is TRBJ2-4; D is perhaps TRBD1 (5 bases). From germline, CDR1 is SGHTS and CDR2 YDEGEE. V was clipped by 4 bases and J by 1 base, with 12 bases between them. The CDR3 spans 15 residues. Here the CDR3 reads CASSKDSLAKNIQYF. DNA for the CDR3: TGTGCCAGCAGCAAAGACAGCCTCGCCAAAAACATTCAGTACTTC.

The CDR3 is CASSPLGRASGETQYF. The CDR3 region has the DNA TGTGCCAGCAGCCCACTCGGGAGGGCCTCTGGAGAGACCCAGTACTTC. This chain links TRBV28 with TRBJ2-5, with TRBD2 matching 8 bases. The CDR3 consists of 16 residues. Germline V CDR1 and CDR2: MDHEN, SYDVKM. The V segment lost 6 bases and the J segment 4 bases; nucleotides outside the gene matches: 13.

This clone was seen once. This chain joins TRBV16 and TRBJ2-2; possible D gene TRBD1, 6 bases. The CDR3 sequence is 16 residues long. CDR1 is KGHSY and CDR2 is FQNENV in the germline V gene. The ends were cut back, 5 bases at V and 6 bases at J, with 19 bases in the middle. The CDR3 coding sequence is TGTGCCAGCAGCTTACTAGACAGGCCGTGGCCCGGGGAGCTGTTTTTT. This encodes CASSLLDRPWPGELFF.

The gene calls are TRBV27 and TRBJ1-2; D unclear. The CDR3 sequence is 13 residues long. Trimming cost V 6 bases and J 6 bases, with 14 bases left between them. Germline CDR1 reads MNHEY; CDR2 reads SMNVEV (reference sequence). CDR3 sequence: CASSHKPWNGYTF. CDR3 in DNA: TGTGCCAGCAGCCACAAGCCGTGGAATGGCTACACCTTC.

The chain links TRBV6-5 to TRBJ2-7, with D possibly TRBD2 on 7 matching bases. There are 13 residues in the CDR3. Germline lookup yields CDR1 MNHEY and CDR2 SVGAGI. V shed 4 bases and J shed 4 bases, with 11 bases lying between them. CDR3 residues: CASSLGGQYEQYF. Written as DNA, the CDR3 is TGTGCCAGCAGTTTGGGGGGGCAATACGAGCAGTACTTC.